The clone carrying this T cell receptor (beta chain) was detected a few times. This sample is part of a study of T-cell memory formation after mild COVID-19. Study information: In these data, TCR clusters were largely donor specific.

TCRdb reprocessed the 5' RACE reads with MiXCR, giving one entry per CDR3 protein. The table shows 450,000 to 700,000 distinct CDR3 sequences, with 18% occurring only once. V shed 0 bases and J shed 5 bases, with 20 bases lying between them. This CDR3 is 17 amino acids long. CDR1 and CDR2 (germline): SGDLS, YYNGEE. The sample consisted of PBMCs or a T cell subset sorted from them (not recorded which). This chain links TRBV9 with TRBJ2-5; weak D call: TRBD1 (5 bases). The receptor comes from an adult woman who had mild COVID-19 (a few samples of this study predate the infection). Cell type and time point are not known. The DNA of the CDR3 is TGTGCCAGCAGCGTAGTCGAGGACCCCACGGCAGGGGAGACCCAGTACTTC. It is translated as CASSVVEDPTAGETQYF. Drawing the rest from reference TRBV9 and TRBJ2-5, the complete variable domain is DSGVTQTPKHLITATGQRVTLRCSPRSGDLSVYWYQQSLDQGLQFLIQYYNGEERAKGNILERFSAQQFPDLHSELNLSSLELGDSALYFCASSVVEDPTAGETQYFGPGTRLLVL.